This TCR beta chain came from a study of T cell repertoires in cytomegalovirus infection. At the level of the study: Carrying CMV and the relevant HLA type showed in public TCR beta signatures.

Study outcomes and limitations: Cumulated frequencies of public TCR beta families served to identify carriers of CMV plus the relevant HLA. In two of eight donors, the top clonotype was HLA-C-restricted CMV-specific.

This clonotype was detected only a few times. Its antigen is unknown. TCRdb re-derived calls from the reads in MiXCR, one entry per CDR3 protein. The profile shows 150,000 to 180,000 distinct CDR3 sequences, 20% to 30% of them singletons. J lost 2 bases, V lost 4 bases, and 3 bases had no gene match. The CDR3 extends over 14 amino acids. The chain combines TRBV12-3 or TRBV12-4 with TRBJ1-2, with TRBD1 matching 8 bases. Sequenced: PBMCs. The sequence was obtained from a human donor in good health (CMV status not recorded). Some clones in this sample may be carry-over from other donors' samples. The CDR3, as DNA: TGTGCCAGCAGTTCGGGACAGGCAAACTATGGCTACACCTTC. It codes for CASSSGQANYGYTF.